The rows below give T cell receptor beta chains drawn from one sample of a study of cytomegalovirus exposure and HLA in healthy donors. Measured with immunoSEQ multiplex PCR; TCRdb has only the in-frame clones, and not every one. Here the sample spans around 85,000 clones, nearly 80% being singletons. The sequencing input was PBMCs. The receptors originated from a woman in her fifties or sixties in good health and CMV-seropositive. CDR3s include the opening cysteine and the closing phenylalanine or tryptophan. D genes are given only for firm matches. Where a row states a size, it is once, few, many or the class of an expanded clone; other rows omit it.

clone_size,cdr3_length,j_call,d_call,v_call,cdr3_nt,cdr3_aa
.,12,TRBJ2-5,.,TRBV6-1,TGTGCCAGCAGTTCACAGAAAGAGACCCAGTACTTC,CASSSQKETQYF
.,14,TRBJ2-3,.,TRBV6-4,TGTGCCAGCAGGCCGGGGGGCGACACAGATACGCAGTATTTT,CASRPGGDTDTQYF
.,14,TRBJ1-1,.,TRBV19,TGTGCCAGTAGCCCCAGGAGGAGGGACACTGAAGCTTTCTTT,CASSPRRRDTEAFF
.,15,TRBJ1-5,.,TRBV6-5,TGTGCCAGCAGTTACTCTAGCCGGGGCAATCAGCCCCAGCATTTT,CASSYSSRGNQPQHF
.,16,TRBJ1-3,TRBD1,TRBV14,TGTGCCAGCAGCCAAGGACAGGGACTCTCTGGAAACACCATATATTTT,CASSQGQGLSGNTIYF
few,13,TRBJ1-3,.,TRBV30,TGTGCCTGTACTCCCAGGACTGGAAACACCATATATTTT,CACTPRTGNTIYF
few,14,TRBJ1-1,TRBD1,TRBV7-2,TGTGCCAGCAGCTTTCAGACAGGGGGGACTGAAGCTTTCTTT,CASSFQTGGTEAFF
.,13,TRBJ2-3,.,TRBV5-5,TGTGCCAGCAGCTTGCGAGCTTCAGATACGCAGTATTTT,CASSLRASDTQYF
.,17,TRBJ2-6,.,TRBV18,TGTGCCAGCTCACCGAAGCAATCGGGGACTGGGGCCAACGTCCTGACTTTC,CASSPKQSGTGANVLTF
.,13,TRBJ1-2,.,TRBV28,TGTGCCAGCAGTTTACTCGGGGGCTATGGCTACACCTTC,CASSLLGGYGYTF
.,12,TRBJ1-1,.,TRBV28,TGTGCCATACAGCCGATGAACACTGAAGCTTTCTTT,CAIQPMNTEAFF
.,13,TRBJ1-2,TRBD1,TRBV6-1,TGTGCCAGCAGGGAAGACAGGGGGCAAGGCTACACCTTC,CASREDRGQGYTF
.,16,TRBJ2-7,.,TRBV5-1,TGCGCCAGCAGCTTGGGGACAGAGTTCCTTGGGGACGAGCAGTACTTC,CASSLGTEFLGDEQYF
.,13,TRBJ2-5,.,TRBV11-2,TGTGCCAGCGGGACTTTCGGACAAGAGACCCAGTACTTC,CASGTFGQETQYF
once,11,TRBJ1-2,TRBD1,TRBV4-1,TGCGCCAGCGAGGGGGCCCGGAGCTACACCTTC,CASEGARSYTF
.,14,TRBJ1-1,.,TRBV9,TGTGCCAGCAGCTTGCAACAGCAGAACACTGAAGCTTTCTTT,CASSLQQQNTEAFF
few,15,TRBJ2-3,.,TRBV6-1,TGTGCCAGCAGTGTTACCCAGGCGCTCTCGGATACGCAGTATTTT,CASSVTQALSDTQYF
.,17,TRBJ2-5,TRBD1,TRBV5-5,TGTGCCAGCAGCATGACAGGGGGGGGAGTCTCTTCGGGGACCCAGTACTTC,CASSMTGGGVSSGTQYF
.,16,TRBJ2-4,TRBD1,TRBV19,TGTGCCAGTAGTTCCGTTGAGGGGGCGGCCAAAAACATTCAGTACTTC,CASSSVEGAAKNIQYF
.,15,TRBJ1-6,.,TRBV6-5,TGTGCCAGCAGTTATTCGGGGATTATGAATTCACCCCTCCACTTT,CASSYSGIMNSPLHF
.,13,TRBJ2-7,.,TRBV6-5,TGTGCCAGCAGTTCGGACAGCTCCTACGAGCAGTACTTC,CASSSDSSYEQYF
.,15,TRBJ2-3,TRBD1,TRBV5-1,TGCGCCACCACCGGAGGGACAGGGGGCACAGATACGCAGTATTTT,CATTGGTGGTDTQYF
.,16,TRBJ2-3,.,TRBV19,TGTGCCAGTAGTACCCGCAGGGGCGCTCGCACAGATACGCAGTATTTT,CASSTRRGARTDTQYF
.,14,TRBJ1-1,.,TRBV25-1,TGTGCCAGCAGTGAACCCAGTATGAACACTGAAGCTTTCTTT,CASSEPSMNTEAFF
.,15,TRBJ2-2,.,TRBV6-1,TGTGCCAGCAGGAACCTCCAGGGGTTCACCGGGGAGCTGTTTTTT,CASRNLQGFTGELFF
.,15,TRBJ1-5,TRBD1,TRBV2,TGTGCCAGCAGGGCCGGGACAGGGGGCTTTCAGCCCCAGCATTTT,CASRAGTGGFQPQHF
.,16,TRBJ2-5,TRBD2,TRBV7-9,TGTGCCAGCAGCCGCCGACTAGCGGGACTGCAAGAGACCCAGTACTTC,CASSRRLAGLQETQYF
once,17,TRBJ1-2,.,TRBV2,TGTGCCAGCAGTGAAGCGCTCGGGGGAGGGAGCTTCTATGGCTACACCTTC,CASSEALGGGSFYGYTF
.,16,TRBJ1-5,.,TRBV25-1,TGTGCCAGCAGCCGATCTACACAGGCTTTTAATCAGCCCCAGCATTTT,CASSRSTQAFNQPQHF
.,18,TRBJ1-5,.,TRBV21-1,TGTGCCAGCAGCAAAGGGCCCATTTGTCCAGGGAATTGTCAGCCCCAGCATTTT,CASSKGPICPGNCQPQHF
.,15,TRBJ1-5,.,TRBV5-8,TGTGCCAGCAGCTTGGGGTTACATAGCAATCAGCCCCAGCATTTT,CASSLGLHSNQPQHF
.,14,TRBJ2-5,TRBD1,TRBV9,TGTGCCAGCAGCGCGGGACAGGGAAAAGAGACCCAGTACTTC,CASSAGQGKETQYF
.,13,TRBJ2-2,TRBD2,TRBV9,TGTGCCAGCAGTAAGCGGGAGACCGGGGAGCTGTTTTTT,CASSKRETGELFF
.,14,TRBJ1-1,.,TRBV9,TGTGCCAGCAGCGAACAGACAGTGAACACTGAAGCTTTCTTT,CASSEQTVNTEAFF
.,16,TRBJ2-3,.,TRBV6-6,TGTGCCAGCAGTTACCTTAGGGGGAAAAGCACAGATACGCAGTATTTT,CASSYLRGKSTDTQYF
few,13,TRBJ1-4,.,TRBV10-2,TGCGCCAGCAGTGTTGGCAGTAATGAAAAACTGTTTTTT,CASSVGSNEKLFF
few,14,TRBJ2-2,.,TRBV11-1,TGTGCCAGCAAGCGGACCGACGCTACCGGGGAGCTGTTTTTT,CASKRTDATGELFF
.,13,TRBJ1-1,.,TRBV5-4,TGTGCCAGCAGCTTGGGGAGGGTCGCTGAAGCTTTCTTT,CASSLGRVAEAFF
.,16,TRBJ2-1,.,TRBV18,TGTGCCAGCTCACCACCAAAGGGGCTCGCCTTGAATGAGCAGTTCTTC,CASSPPKGLALNEQFF
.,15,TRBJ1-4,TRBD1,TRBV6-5,TGTGCCAGCAGTCCCTCGGGACAGGGAGTTGAAAAACTGTTTTTT,CASSPSGQGVEKLFF
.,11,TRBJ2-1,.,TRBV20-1,TGCAGTGCACTTCCTAGCACCGAGCAGTTCTTC,CSALPSTEQFF
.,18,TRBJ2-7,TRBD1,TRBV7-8,TGTGCCAGCAGCCCTTACATTCTTCCGGGACAGGGGATCCACGAGCAGTACTTC,CASSPYILPGQGIHEQYF
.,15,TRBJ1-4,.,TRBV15,TGTGCCACCAGCTCTTCGGAGCGTCCGGGTGAAAAACTGTTTTTT,CATSSSERPGEKLFF